This T cell receptor beta chain emerged from a study of blood T cell repertoires in COVID-19. Study background: The United States, Italy and Spain were the sources of the acute and convalescent COVID-19 samples. T cells, B-cell-depleted T cells, or PBMCs provided the cDNA or gDNA that served as material.

The authors' processing: Estimates of nucleated cell counts were drawn from the amplification of reference gene primers. Profiled with immunoSEQ multiplex PCR; TCRdb holds only in-frame clones, not every one. V and J calls plus clone size are reproduced from that table; the DNA served to infer D and trimming. The sample records over 110,000 clones, over 80% being singletons. The length of the CDR3 is 14 residues. Trimming shortened V by 2 bases and J by 2 bases, and 8 bases separated the two germline ends. Germline-derived CDR1 and CDR2 are MNHEY and SVGAGI. The genes are TRBV6-5 and TRBJ2-3; tentatively, D is TRBD1 (5 bases). The TCR comes from a man between 60 and 75 years old who had recovered from COVID-19. Sequencing was done on a sample of PBMCs or T cells enriched from blood (not recorded which). CDR3 residues: CASSYGALTDTQYF. In DNA, the CDR3 is TGTGCCAGCAGTTACGGGGCCCTCACAGATACGCAGTATTTT.